This TCR beta chain was profiled in a study of blood T cells in healthy people across ages. Germline CDR1 reads SNHLY; CDR2 reads FYNNEI. Trimming left V 3 bases short and J 7 bases short, with 13 bases between. The CDR3 has 14 amino acids. Study outcomes and limitations: As age increased, TCR beta diversity per million T cells fell in a roughly linear fashion.

A note on this clonotype: Its antigen is unidentified.

Combining a sample-barcoded 5' primer with a J-beta primer mix, a second PCR ran for roughly 7 to 12 cycles. Carrying 12 random nucleotides, a template-switch adaptor labeled each individual cDNA molecule. A single record per CDR3 protein comes from TCRdb applying MiXCR to the 5' RACE reads. The repertoire holds hundreds of thousands of distinct CDR3 sequences, around half seen once, with around 32% in the top ten. Approximately 10 milliliters of peripheral blood were drawn from each donor into EDTA-treated tubes. Input material: blood. The source of this sequence is a woman in her sixties in good health. The chain combines TRBV2 with TRBJ2-4; maybe TRBD1 (6 bases). The CDR3 is CASSDRGAGNIQYF. CDR3 DNA: TGTGCCAGCAGTGACAGGGGAGCAGGGAACATTCAGTACTTC.